These 10 T cell receptor beta chains were all obtained from the same sample, sequenced in a study of T-cell reconstitution after alpha-beta-depleted transplantation in children. Unique molecular identifiers tagged the TCRbeta library. TCRdb reprocessed the PCR reads via MiXCR and lists one record per CDR3 protein. This table holds a few hundred thousand distinct CDR3 sequences, around 16% found once. The specimen was PBMCs from the stem cell graft donor, collected from the stem cell graft. The source of these receptors is a human donor who donated a stem cell graft to a child with acute lymphoblastic leukemia.

Regarding this clonotype: This may arise from a read error, as a much more abundant clone is one base away. The CDR3: CASSGPGHTDAFF. CDR3 nucleotides: TGCGCCAGCAGCGGTCCGGGACACACTGACGCTTTCTTT. The chain employs TRBV4-1 and TRBJ1-1, with a tentative D call TRBD1 (6 bases). Per the germline V gene, CDR1 is MGHRA and CDR2 is YSYEKL. The CDR3 loop spans 13 amino acids.

A few counts support this clonotype. The rearrangement uses TRBV12-3 or TRBV12-4 and TRBJ2-1, with 7 bases matching TRBD2. The CDR3 loop spans 14 amino acids. The J segment lost 4 bases and the V segment lost 5 bases, leaving 5 bases of the junction unmatched. This CDR3 reads CASSTGTTYNEQFF. CDR3 bases: TGTGCCAGCAGTACCGGGACTACTTACAATGAGCAGTTCTTC.

This clonotype was recorded a few times. V is TRBV12-3 or TRBV12-4 and J is TRBJ2-7, with no clear D. CDR3 size: 14 residues. V was pared by 3 bases and J by 4 bases, with 13 bases between. Here the CDR3 reads CASSFVGQVYEQYF. For the CDR3, the DNA is TGTGCCAGCAGTTTTGTGGGCCAGGTTTACGAGCAGTACTTC.

This clonotype was recorded a few times. The genes are TRBV27 and TRBJ1-1; unclear D gene. The germline CDR1 and CDR2 sequences are MNHEY and SMNVEV (reference sequence). This CDR3 region has 13 residues. V lost 5 bases, J lost 2 bases, and 9 bases lay in between. For the CDR3, the DNA is TGTGCCAGCAGTGTAGACTTAAACACTGAAGCTTTCTTT. Protein: CASSVDLNTEAFF.

This clonotype was observed a handful of times. The chain joins TRBV7-9 to TRBJ2-7; the match to TRBD1 covers 8 bases. Trimming cost V 5 bases and J 3 bases; bases outside gene matches: 15. Germline V gives CDR1 SEHNR, CDR2 FQNEAQ (reference sequence). This CDR3 region has 17 residues. The DNA of the CDR3 is TGTGCCAGCAGCCAAAGGCAATCCGGGACAGGAGACTACGAGCAGTACTTC. This codes for CASSQRQSGTGDYEQYF. The full variable domain, rest sourced from reference TRBV7-9 and TRBJ2-7, is DTGVSQNPRHKITKRGQNVTFRCDPISEHNRLYWYRQTLGQGPEFLTYFQNEAQLEKSRLLSDRFSAERPKGSFSTLEIQRTEQGDSAMYLCASSQRQSGTGDYEQYFGPGTRLTVT.

This rearrangement joins TRBV7-6 to TRBJ2-3; possibly TRBD1 for D (6 bases). The V gene lost 2 bases and the J gene lost 2 bases, with 14 bases spanning the gap. The CDR3 length is 16 residues. The germline V gene encodes CDR1 SGHVS and CDR2 FNYEAQ. CDR3 in amino acids: CASSLQGRSLTDTQYF. CDR3 bases: TGTGCCAGCAGCTTACAGGGGCGGAGCCTCACAGATACGCAGTATTTT.

Only a few counts were recorded for this clonotype. V gene TRBV6-5 combines with J gene TRBJ2-7, with 8 bases identical to TRBD1. Germline CDR1 is MNHEY and CDR2 is SVGAGI. The CDR3 runs to 15 residues. Trimming at V came to 1 base and at J to 0 bases, leaving 2 bases not matched to a gene. This CDR3 reads CASSYLGQVSYEQYF. CDR3 nucleotide sequence: TGTGCCAGCAGTTACTTGGGACAGGTCTCCTACGAGCAGTACTTC.

The CDR3 DNA sequence: TGCGCCAGCAGCTTGACCCCGGGACAGAATGAAAAACTGTTTTTT. Translation gives CASSLTPGQNEKLFF. The genes are TRBV5-1 and TRBJ1-4; 7 positions match TRBD1. The junction had 5 bases not matched to a gene; V was cut back by 1 base and J by 5 bases. CDR1 SGHRS and CDR2 YFSETQ come from the germline V gene. This CDR3 comprises 15 residues.

This clonotype came up a few times. The rearrangement uses TRBV5-1 and TRBJ2-7; D is possibly TRBD2 (6 bases). There are 15 residues in the CDR3. Germline V gene sequence: CDR1 SGHRS, CDR2 YFSETQ. V lost 4 bases, J lost 0 bases, and 14 bases lay in between. DNA of the CDR3: TGCGCCAGCAGCCCCCCGGGACTTTACTCCTACGAGCAGTACTTC. It codes for CASSPPGLYSYEQYF. Supplemented by reference TRBV5-1 and TRBJ2-7, the full variable domain reads KAGVTQTPRYLIKTRGQQVTLSCSPISGHRSVSWYQQTPGQGLQFLFEYFSETQRNKGNFPGRFSGRQFSNSRSEMNVSTLELGDSALYLCASSPPGLYSYEQYFGPGTRLTVT.

This clonotype has more than one count but fewer than ten. The rearrangement joins TRBV9 to TRBJ1-4; the match to TRBD1 covers 9 bases. Germline V gene lookup returns CDR1 SGDLS and CDR2 YYNGEE. V was pared by 0 bases and J by 8 bases, with 5 bases of the junction left unmatched. CDR3 length equals 15 residues. In DNA form, the CDR3 reads TGTGCCAGCAGCGTAGTAGGACAGGGGCGAGAAAAACTGTTTTTT. It is translated as CASSVVGQGREKLFF.